The T cell receptor beta chain described here comes from a study of human T cells and chemical hapten exposure. This clonotype was found a few times. Antigen specificity is unknown. Time point given: patch test 1, 2 weeks after DPC sensitization. The treatment was: therapeutic diphenylcyclopropenone sensitization with weekly scalp DPC. The V end was cut by 2 bases, the J end by 2 bases, with 9 bases between. The V gene's germline CDR1 is KGHDR and CDR2 SFDVKD. This CDR3 spans 16 amino acids. Study-wide findings and caveats: Because they had alopecia, donors may respond immunologically unlike healthy people.

Each CDR3 protein gets one entry after TCRdb re-called the RACE reads with MiXCR. The table includes about 120,000 distinct CDR3 sequences, 9% to 14% detected once. The sample here was whole blood, taken in connection with sensitization to the hapten diphenylcyclopropenone (DPC). This TCR was recovered from a woman aged 50 to 60 with alopecia areata. Some clones in this sample may be carry-over from other donors' samples. The rearrangement links TRBV24-1 to TRBJ2-6; D is undetermined. The CDR3: CATSDSRVAGANVLTF. CDR3 coding DNA: TGTGCCACCAGTGATTCAAGGGTGGCTGGGGCCAACGTCCTGACTTTC.